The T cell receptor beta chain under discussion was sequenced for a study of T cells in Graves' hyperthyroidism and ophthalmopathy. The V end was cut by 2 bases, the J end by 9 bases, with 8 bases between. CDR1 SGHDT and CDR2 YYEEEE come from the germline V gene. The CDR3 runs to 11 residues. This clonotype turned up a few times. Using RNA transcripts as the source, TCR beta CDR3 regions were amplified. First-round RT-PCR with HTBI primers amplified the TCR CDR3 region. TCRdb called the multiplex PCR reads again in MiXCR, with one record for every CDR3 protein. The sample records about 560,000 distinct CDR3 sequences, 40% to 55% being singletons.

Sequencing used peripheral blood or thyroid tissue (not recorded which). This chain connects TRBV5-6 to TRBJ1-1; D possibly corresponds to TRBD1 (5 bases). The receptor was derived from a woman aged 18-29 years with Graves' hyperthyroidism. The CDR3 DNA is TGTGCCAGCAGCTTCAGGGAAAAAGCTTTCTTT. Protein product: CASSFREKAFF.